Given below is one T cell receptor beta chain in context. Its antigen remains unknown. The data were obtained in a study of vaccination effects on CD4 cells after COVID-19. Study-wide context: Following the second dose by a median of 72 days, the post-vaccine samples were obtained.

Clones were sequenced by immunoSEQ multiplex PCR, and TCRdb holds only the in-frame ones, with some missing. This table has some 50,000 clones, about 74% appearing once. V lost 5 bases, J lost 3 bases, and 10 bases lay in between. This CDR3 spans 13 amino acids. Under the ViraFEST assay, PBMC were stimulated with viral peptide pools so that antigen-specific CD4+ T cells expanded. Sequencing was performed afterwards. At the end of approximately 10 days of culture, CD4+ T cells were isolated. Each participant received a vaccine that was either BNT162b2 or mRNA-1273, given as two doses. A few million PBMC were seeded per well and grown in the presence of roughly 11 IU/ml IL-2 and around 10 ug/ml peptides.

This clonotype was obtained from a human donor who received a COVID-19 vaccine. The chain carries TRBV12-3 or TRBV12-4 and TRBJ1-2; the D gene is possibly TRBD1 (6 bases). The sequences come from CD4+ T cells from PBMCs cultured with HCoV-OC43 spike peptides, collected after COVID-19 vaccination. This sample's subset: HCoV-OC43 spike overlapping peptide pool stimulation. CDR3 DNA: TGTGCCAGCAGTGCCACAGGGCACTATGGCTACACCTTC. It codes for CASSATGHYGYTF.